This T cell receptor (beta chain) is from a study of identical twins. MiXCR was run by TCRdb on the 5' RACE reads, yielding one entry per CDR3 protein. The sample lists about 530,000 distinct CDR3 sequences, 13% to 15% occurring once. This clonotype came up a few times. The data were also submitted as part of a second study, on yellow fever vaccine responses in identical twins.

The sequenced sample was CD4+ T cells sorted from blood. The TCR originated in a woman aged 18-29 years in good health.

CDR3 nucleotide sequence: TGTGCCAGCAGCTCCGCTTTCTCTGGAAACACCATATATTTT. Protein product: CASSSAFSGNTIYF. The rearrangement uses TRBV7-2 and TRBJ1-3; D gene uncertain. The germline V gene encodes CDR1 SGHTA and CDR2 FQGNSA. The CDR3 loop spans 14 amino acids. V dropped 4 bases and J dropped 0 bases, with 7 bases sitting between them.